This TCR beta chain was found in a study of shared clonotypes between healthy human individuals. About this clone itself: Other DNA sequences in this sample translate to the same CDR3.

Measured with immunoSEQ multiplex PCR; TCRdb has only the in-frame clones, and not every one. The table records approximately 460,000 clones, 70% to 80% of them present only once. The sample taken for sequencing was PBMCs. The clonotype was recovered from a woman in her thirties or forties in good health. Some clones in this sample may be carry-over from other donors' samples.

This CDR3 reads CASSLDRTATYEQYF. The CDR3 nucleotides read TGCGCCAGCAGCTTGGATCGGACGGCAACCTACGAGCAGTACTTC. The rearrangement joins TRBV5-1 to TRBJ2-7, with D unclear. This CDR3 region has 15 residues. CDR1 is SGHRS and CDR2 is YFSETQ in the germline V gene. Trimming cost V 0 bases and J 2 bases, with 12 bases left between them.